Following are 4 T cell receptor beta chains from one sample sequenced in a study of blood T cell repertoires in COVID-19. Clones were sequenced by immunoSEQ multiplex PCR, and TCRdb holds only the in-frame ones, with some missing. The sample shows approximately 260,000 clones, around 82% of them seen only once. Sequenced sample: peripheral blood. The receptors stem from a human donor in a cohort sampled during active COVID-19.

This clone came up a few times. The chain employs TRBV4-1 and TRBJ2-7; 7 bases are shared with TRBD1. This CDR3 has 15 amino acids. Germline CDR1 and CDR2: MGHRA and YSYEKL. J lost 6 bases, V lost 1 base, and 9 bases had no gene match. The CDR3 sequence is CASSQAAAGGTEQYF. The CDR3 region has the DNA TGCGCCAGCAGCCAAGCCGCGGCAGGGGGAACCGAGCAGTACTTC.

The genes are TRBV5-4 and TRBJ2-1; 11 positions match TRBD2. The J segment lost 4 bases and the V segment lost 4 bases, leaving 4 bases of the junction unmatched. CDR1 and CDR2 (germline): SGHNT, YYREEE (reference sequence). The CDR3 loop spans 15 amino acids. The CDR3 sequence is CASSRGTSGYNEQFF. As DNA, the CDR3 is TGTGCCAGCAGCCGTGGGACTAGCGGATACAATGAGCAGTTCTTC.

The chain carries TRBV5-1 and TRBJ1-3, with 7 positions matching TRBD1. This CDR3 comprises 15 residues. Trimming cost V 4 bases and J 3 bases; bases outside gene matches: 7. Germline-derived CDR1 and CDR2 are SGHRS and YFSETQ. CDR3 bases: TGCGCCAGCAGCCCATTAACAGGGGATGGAAACACCATATATTTT. It translates to CASSPLTGDGNTIYF.

The chain carries TRBV9 and TRBJ2-3, with D uncertain. Trimming pared 0 bases from V and 2 bases from J, leaving 4 bases between. CDR1 is SGDLS and CDR2 is YYNGEE in the germline V gene. The CDR3 runs to 13 residues. CDR3 sequence reads: CASSVGVTDTQYF. The CDR3 DNA reads as TGTGCCAGCAGCGTAGGCGTCACAGATACGCAGTATTTT.